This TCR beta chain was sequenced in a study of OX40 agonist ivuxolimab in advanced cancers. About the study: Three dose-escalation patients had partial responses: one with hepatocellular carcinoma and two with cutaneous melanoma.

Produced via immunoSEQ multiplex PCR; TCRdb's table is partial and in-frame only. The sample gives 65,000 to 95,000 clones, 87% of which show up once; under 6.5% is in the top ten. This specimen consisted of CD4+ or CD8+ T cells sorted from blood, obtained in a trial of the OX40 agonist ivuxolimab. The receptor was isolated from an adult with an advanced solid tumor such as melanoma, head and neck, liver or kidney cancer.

The CDR3 is CASSSGTGVTDTQYF. The DNA for the CDR3 is TGTGCCAGCAGTTCCGGGACAGGGGTCACAGATACGCAGTATTTT. The chain is built from TRBV11-2 and TRBJ2-3, with 10 nucleotides matching TRBD1. This CDR3 region has 15 residues. Germline V gene lookup returns CDR1 SGHAT and CDR2 FQNNGV. Trimming cost V 6 bases and J 2 bases; bases outside gene matches: 5.